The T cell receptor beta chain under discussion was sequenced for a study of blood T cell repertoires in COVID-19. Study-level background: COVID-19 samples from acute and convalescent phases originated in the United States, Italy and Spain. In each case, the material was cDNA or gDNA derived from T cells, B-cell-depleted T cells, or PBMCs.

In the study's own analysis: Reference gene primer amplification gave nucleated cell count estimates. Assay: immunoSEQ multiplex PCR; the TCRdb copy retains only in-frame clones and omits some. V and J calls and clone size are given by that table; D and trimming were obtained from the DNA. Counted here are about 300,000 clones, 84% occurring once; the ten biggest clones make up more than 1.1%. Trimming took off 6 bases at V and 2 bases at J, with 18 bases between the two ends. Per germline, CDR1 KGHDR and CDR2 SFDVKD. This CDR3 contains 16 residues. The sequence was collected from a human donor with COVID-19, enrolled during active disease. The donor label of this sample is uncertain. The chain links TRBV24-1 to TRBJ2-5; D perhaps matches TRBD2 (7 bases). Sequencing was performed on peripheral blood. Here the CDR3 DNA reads TGTGCCACCAGTCCGACATGGGGAGGGGGTCAAGAGACCCAGTACTTC. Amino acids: CATSPTWGGGQETQYF.